The 4 T cell receptor beta chains presented below share a single source sample, sequenced in a study of T cell repertoires in aging, cancer and after chemotherapy. A mixed TRB-A/B primer pool amplified rearranged TRB by multiplex touch-down PCR. MiXCR was run by TCRdb on the multiplex PCR reads, yielding one entry per CDR3 protein. The data show about 5,800 distinct CDR3 sequences, around a quarter seen once. The template was genomic DNA from peripheral blood, not RNA. Sequencing used blood. The receptors originated from a human donor with a blood cancer.

This clonotype is deemed medium-sized. J is TRBJ2-2 and V is TRBV7-9; no firm D call. This CDR3 region has 14 residues. Trimming cost V 5 bases and J 7 bases, with 14 bases left between them. Germline V gene lookup returns CDR1 SEHNR and CDR2 FQNEAQ (reference sequence). As DNA, the CDR3 is TGTGCCAGCAGCAAACCTAGTATCTACGGGGAGCTGTTTTTT. Residues: CASSKPSIYGELFF.

This clonotype is medium-sized in the sample. J is TRBJ2-5 and V is TRBV6-6; tentatively, D is TRBD1 (6 bases). This CDR3 spans 15 amino acids. V was shortened by 5 bases and J by 5 bases, with 18 bases between the two germline ends. Germline V gene data show CDR1 as MNHNY and CDR2 as SVGAGI (reference sequence). The DNA of the CDR3 is TGTGCCAGCAGTGCACGACAGGAGCAACTGGAGACCCAGTACTTC. Translation: CASSARQEQLETQYF.

This clonotype is labeled as medium-sized. This rearrangement joins TRBV5-6 to TRBJ2-2; 12 nucleotides align to TRBD2. The CDR3 is 15 residues long. Germline loops: CDR1 SGHDT, CDR2 YYEEEE. V lost 4 bases, J lost 5 bases, and 3 bases stayed unmatched. CDR3 loop: CASSRTSGETGELFF. DNA for the CDR3: TGTGCCAGCAGCCGGACTAGCGGGGAAACCGGGGAGCTGTTTTTT.

In its sample, this clonotype ranks as medium-sized. V gene TRBV27 combines with J gene TRBJ1-1, with TRBD1 as a possible D gene (6 bases). Germline V CDR1 and CDR2: MNHEY, SMNVEV (reference sequence). This CDR3 contains 13 residues. V dropped 1 base and J dropped 4 bases, with 7 bases sitting between them. CDR3 sequence: CASSLFRGTEAFF. CDR3 coding DNA: TGTGCCAGCAGTTTATTCAGGGGCACTGAAGCTTTCTTT.